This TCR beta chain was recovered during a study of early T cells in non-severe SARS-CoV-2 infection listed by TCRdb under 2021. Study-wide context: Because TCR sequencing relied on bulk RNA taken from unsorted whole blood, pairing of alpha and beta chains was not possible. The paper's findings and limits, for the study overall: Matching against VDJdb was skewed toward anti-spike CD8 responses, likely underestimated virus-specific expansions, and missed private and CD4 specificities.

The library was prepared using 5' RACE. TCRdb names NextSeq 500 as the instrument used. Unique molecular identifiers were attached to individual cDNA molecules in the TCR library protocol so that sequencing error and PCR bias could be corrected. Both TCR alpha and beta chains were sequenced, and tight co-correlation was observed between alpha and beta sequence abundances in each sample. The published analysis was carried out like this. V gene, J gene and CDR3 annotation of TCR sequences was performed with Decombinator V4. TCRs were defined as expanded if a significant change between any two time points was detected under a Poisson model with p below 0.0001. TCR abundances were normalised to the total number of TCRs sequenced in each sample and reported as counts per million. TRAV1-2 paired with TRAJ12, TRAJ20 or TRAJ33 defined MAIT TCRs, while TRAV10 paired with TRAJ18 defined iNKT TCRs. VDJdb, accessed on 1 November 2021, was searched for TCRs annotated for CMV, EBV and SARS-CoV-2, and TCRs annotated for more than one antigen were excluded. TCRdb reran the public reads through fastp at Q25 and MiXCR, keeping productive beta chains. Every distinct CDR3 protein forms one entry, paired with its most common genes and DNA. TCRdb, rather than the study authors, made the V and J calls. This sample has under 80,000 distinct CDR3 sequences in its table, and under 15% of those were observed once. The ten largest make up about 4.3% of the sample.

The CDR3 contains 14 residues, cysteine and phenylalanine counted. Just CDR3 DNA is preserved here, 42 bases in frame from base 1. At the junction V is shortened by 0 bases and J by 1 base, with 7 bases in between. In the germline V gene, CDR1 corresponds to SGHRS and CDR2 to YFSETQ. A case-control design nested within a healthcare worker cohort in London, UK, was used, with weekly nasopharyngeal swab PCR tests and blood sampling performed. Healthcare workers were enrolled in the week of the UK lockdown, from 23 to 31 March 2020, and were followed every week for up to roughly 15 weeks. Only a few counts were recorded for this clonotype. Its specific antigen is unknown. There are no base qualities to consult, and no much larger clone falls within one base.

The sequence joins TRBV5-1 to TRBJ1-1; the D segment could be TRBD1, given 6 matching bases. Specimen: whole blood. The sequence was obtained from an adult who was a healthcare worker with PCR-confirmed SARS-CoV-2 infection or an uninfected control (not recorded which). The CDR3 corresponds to CASSLGDTNTEAFF. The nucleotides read TGCGCCAGCAGCTTGGGGGACACGAACACTGAAGCTTTCTTT.